Given below is one TCR beta chain in context. Here immunoSEQ multiplex PCR was the method, and the copy in TCRdb shows in-frame clones only, minus some. The top ten hold approximately 2.1% of the sample, which has tens of thousands of clones, approximately 86% seen once. The sample belongs to a study of OX40 agonist ivuxolimab in advanced cancers. The overall study: Two cutaneous melanoma patients and one hepatocellular carcinoma patient, three in all, had partial responses.

Patients with autoimmune history or systemic immunosuppression were excluded. Germline V gene lookup returns CDR1 SGHTA and CDR2 FQGNSA. Trimming removed 5 bases from V and 2 bases from J, with 4 bases in between. The CDR3 totals 12 residues. Source: CD4+ or CD8+ T cells sorted from blood, taken in a trial of the OX40 agonist ivuxolimab. This chain joins TRBV7-2 and TRBJ1-5; D gene uncertain. This receptor was obtained from an adult with an advanced solid tumor such as melanoma, head and neck, liver or kidney cancer. CDR3 nucleotide sequence: TGTGCCAGCAGCCCCGGCAATCAGCCCCAGCATTTT. It translates to CASSPGNQPQHF.